A selection of T cell receptor beta chains follows, all from one sample in a study of cytomegalovirus exposure and HLA in healthy donors. Clones were sequenced by immunoSEQ multiplex PCR, and TCRdb holds only the in-frame ones, with some missing. Of some 130,000 clones in the sample, roughly four fifths were seen once. The sample taken for sequencing was PBMCs. The source of these receptors is a woman between 50 and 59 years old in good health and CMV-seronegative. CDR3s include the opening cysteine and the closing phenylalanine or tryptophan. Fields, in order: V gene, J gene, clone size, D gene, CDR3 protein, CDR3 DNA. The D gene is left open where the match is weak. Expanded clones get a size class; other rows say once, few or many, or leave the size out.

TRBV2	TRBJ1-1	.	.	CASSEVGGLAFF	TGTGCCAGCAGCGAGGTGGGGGGGCTTGCTTTCTTT
TRBV5-8	TRBJ2-3	.	TRBD2	CASTRLADADTQYF	TGTGCCAGCACCCGACTAGCGGACGCCGATACGCAGTATTTT
TRBV13	TRBJ1-4	.	.	CASSLGRGETNEKLFF	TGTGCCAGCAGCTTAGGCCGCGGGGAAACTAATGAAAAACTGTTTTTT
TRBV29-1	TRBJ1-4	few	.	CRVNWGQGIIAAKEKLFF	TGCAGAGTCAATTGGGGCCAGGGAATTATTGCCGCGAAAGAAAAACTGTTTTTT
TRBV28	TRBJ2-1	.	TRBD2	CASRSGSGGWDEQFF	TGTGCCAGCAGGAGCGGGAGCGGGGGTTGGGATGAGCAGTTCTTC
TRBV15	TRBJ1-5	.	.	CATSRGSGVNQPQHF	TGTGCCACCAGCAGAGGGTCGGGGGTGAATCAGCCCCAGCATTTT
TRBV4-3	TRBJ2-6	.	.	CASSHGQSLDGANVLTF	TGCGCCAGCAGCCACGGACAGTCTCTAGACGGGGCCAACGTCCTGACTTTC
TRBV19	TRBJ2-1	once	TRBD1	CASSRTGGRINEQFF	TGTGCCAGTAGTAGGACAGGGGGAAGGATCAATGAGCAGTTCTTC
TRBV14	TRBJ2-1	.	TRBD2	CASSLTSVDEQFF	TGTGCCAGCAGTCTTACTAGCGTAGATGAGCAGTTCTTC
TRBV5-8	TRBJ2-3	.	TRBD1	CASSQGTAPLTDTQYF	TGTGCCAGCAGCCAAGGGACAGCACCACTCACAGATACGCAGTATTTT
TRBV19	TRBJ1-5	.	TRBD1	CASTGQGSNQPQHF	TGTGCCAGCACGGGACAGGGGAGCAATCAGCCCCAGCATTTT
TRBV20-1	TRBJ2-1	.	TRBD1	CSRLTGDEQFF	TGCAGCCGCCTGACAGGGGATGAGCAGTTCTTC
TRBV28	TRBJ2-7	.	.	CASSVQVPYEQYF	TGTGCCAGCAGTGTGCAGGTGCCCTACGAGCAGTACTTC
TRBV4-1	TRBJ1-1	.	.	CASTPTRASEAFF	TGCGCCAGCACGCCCACAAGAGCGTCTGAAGCTTTCTTT
TRBV27	TRBJ1-4	.	TRBD1	CASSMDRGGEKLFF	TGTGCCAGCAGTATGGACAGGGGTGGGGAAAAACTGTTTTTT
TRBV7-8	TRBJ2-1	.	TRBD1	CASSLRTGIHNEQFF	TGTGCCAGCAGCTTGAGGACAGGGATCCACAATGAGCAGTTCTTC
TRBV7-2	TRBJ2-5	.	.	CASSFQYQETQYF	TGTGCCAGCAGCTTTCAGTACCAAGAGACCCAGTACTTC
TRBV27	TRBJ2-7	.	.	CASSLEGPRYEQYF	TGTGCCAGCAGTTTAGAGGGCCCCAGGTACGAGCAGTACTTC
TRBV11-3	TRBJ2-1	.	TRBD2	CASSQGGGSSNEQFF	TGTGCCAGCAGCCAAGGAGGCGGGAGCTCCAATGAGCAGTTCTTC
TRBV7-8	TRBJ2-6	.	.	CASSAQTGAAGANVLTF	TGTGCCAGCAGCGCCCAGACAGGCGCAGCTGGGGCCAACGTCCTGACTTTC
TRBV19	TRBJ2-6	.	TRBD1	CANLDRAGANVLTF	TGTGCCAACCTGGACAGGGCTGGGGCCAACGTCCTGACTTTC
TRBV7-2	TRBJ1-2	.	TRBD1	CASSKPTGGDYGYTF	TGTGCCAGCAGCAAACCGACAGGGGGTGACTATGGCTACACCTTC
TRBV6-1	TRBJ2-5	few	.	CASSGRTYQETQYF	TGTGCCAGCAGTGGGAGAACGTACCAAGAGACCCAGTACTTC
TRBV7-6	TRBJ1-1	.	.	CASSPAQGMNTEAFF	TGTGCCAGCAGCCCAGCGCAGGGGATGAACACTGAAGCTTTCTTT
TRBV10-3	TRBJ1-2	.	.	CAISESGQGRDYGYTF	TGTGCCATCAGTGAGTCGGGGCAGGGTCGTGACTATGGCTACACCTTC
TRBV18	TRBJ1-2	.	TRBD1	CASSLKTGALSYGYTF	TGTGCCAGCTCCCTAAAAACAGGGGCGCTCAGCTATGGCTACACCTTC
TRBV4-3	TRBJ2-6	.	TRBD2	CASSQVGREGPHSSGANVLTF	TGCGCCAGCAGCCAAGTCGGGCGGGAGGGCCCCCACTCCTCTGGGGCCAACGTCCTGACTTTC
TRBV19	TRBJ2-6	.	.	CASSATVSGANVLTF	TGTGCCAGTAGTGCGACAGTCTCTGGGGCCAACGTCCTGACTTTC
TRBV11-2	TRBJ1-1	.	.	CASSSRDGREAFF	TGTGCCAGCAGCTCTCGGGACGGGAGGGAAGCTTTCTTT
TRBV27	TRBJ2-5	.	TRBD2	CASRVAGGETQYF	TGTGCCAGCAGAGTAGCGGGAGGGGAGACCCAGTACTTC
TRBV12-5	TRBJ1-5	.	TRBD1	CASGLVGRAGQGAMTQHF	TGTGCTAGTGGTTTGGTAGGCCGAGCGGGACAGGGGGCAATGACCCAGCATTTT
TRBV2	TRBJ2-2	.	TRBD1	CASSAGTDYTGELFF	TGTGCCAGCAGTGCCGGGACAGACTACACCGGGGAGCTGTTTTTT
TRBV27	TRBJ2-1	.	.	CASSLYNEQFF	TGTGCCAGCTCCCTCTACAATGAGCAGTTCTTC
TRBV11-3	TRBJ1-3	.	.	CASSLFSGRENTIYF	TGTGCCAGCAGCTTATTCTCGGGAAGGGAAAACACCATATATTTT
TRBV6-1	TRBJ1-4	.	.	CASSWGGVASEKLFF	TGTGCCAGCAGTTGGGGCGGGGTGGCGAGTGAAAAACTGTTTTTT
TRBV25-1	TRBJ1-1	.	TRBD1	CASSDRRTGAGRTEAFF	TGTGCCAGCAGTGACCGACGGACAGGCGCGGGGCGGACTGAAGCTTTCTTT
TRBV10-3	TRBJ2-1	.	TRBD1	CAISEGTGWNEQFF	TGTGCCATCAGTGAGGGGACAGGTTGGAATGAGCAGTTCTTC
TRBV28	TRBJ2-5	.	.	CASGPGWGVETQYF	TGTGCCAGCGGGCCGGGTTGGGGGGTTGAGACCCAGTACTTC
TRBV10-3	TRBJ1-3	once	.	CAIRQASSGNTIYF	TGTGCCATCAGACAGGCGAGCTCTGGAAACACCATATATTTT
TRBV7-9	TRBJ2-1	.	TRBD2	CASSKLAEQYNEQFF	TGTGCCAGCAGCAAGCTAGCGGAACAATACAATGAGCAGTTCTTC
TRBV28	TRBJ1-1	few	.	CASGRNTEAFF	TGTGCCAGCGGGAGGAACACTGAAGCTTTCTTT
TRBV29-1	TRBJ1-2	.	TRBD1	CSVEPTGAGNGYTF	TGCAGCGTTGAGCCGACAGGGGCCGGGAATGGCTACACCTTC
TRBV4-3	TRBJ2-7	.	TRBD1	CASSQGETGGYYEQYF	TGCGCCAGCAGCCAAGGGGAGACAGGGGGATACTACGAGCAGTACTTC
TRBV6-6	TRBJ2-5	.	.	CASSSEGKARRTQYF	TGTGCCAGCAGTTCCGAGGGAAAGGCGCGGCGGACCCAGTACTTC
TRBV15	TRBJ2-7	.	.	CATSRGTIPYEQYF	TGTGCCACCAGCAGAGGGACTATTCCCTACGAGCAGTACTTC
TRBV9	TRBJ1-5	.	TRBD1	CASSAGTGQQPQHF	TGTGCCAGCAGCGCCGGGACAGGGCAACAGCCCCAGCATTTT